These 17 T cell receptor beta chains came from one sample sequenced in a study of patients and donors after allogeneic stem cell transplantation. TCRdb itself ran the RT-PCR reads through MiXCR, one entry per CDR3 protein. The repertoire consists of more than 850,000 distinct CDR3 sequences, with roughly 17% occurring once and the leading ten covering around 6%. Material: blood, either unsorted or a sorted T cell fraction (not recorded which). The source is a human donor who was either an allogeneic HSCT recipient or a stem cell or donor lymphocyte infusion donor (not recorded which). It is not recorded whose cells these are; they may come from a transplant donor.

This clonotype has a handful of counts. CDR3 nucleotides: TGTGCCATCAGTGGTAAGCGGGGGGGCTTCTACGAGCAGTACTTC. This encodes CAISGKRGGFYEQYF. This chain links TRBV10-3 with TRBJ2-7, with 10 bases aligning to TRBD2. V trimming: 4 bases; J trimming: 3 bases; junction bases outside the gene matches: 6. This CDR3 is built from 15 residues. Germline V gene sequence: CDR1 ENHRY, CDR2 SYGVKD.

The chain employs TRBV27 and TRBJ2-7, with TRBD2 as a possible D gene (5 bases). The CDR3 covers 14 residues. CDR1 MNHEY and CDR2 SMNVEV come from the germline V gene (reference sequence). V was shortened by 6 bases and J by 3 bases, with 15 bases between the two germline ends. The CDR3 DNA follows: TGTGCCAGCAGAATCGGAGGAGCCTACTACGAGCAGTACTTC. It yields the protein CASRIGGAYYEQYF.

V and J are TRBV10-3 and TRBJ2-7, with 8 bases identical to TRBD1. The CDR3 loop spans 14 amino acids. CDR1 is ENHRY and CDR2 is SYGVKD in the germline V gene. J was trimmed by 4 bases and V by 4 bases; bases with no gene match: 6. The CDR3 DNA reads TGTGCCATCAGTGTGGGGACAGGTCCTTACGAGCAGTACTTC. Its protein product is CAISVGTGPYEQYF.

This clonotype appeared a few times. The V call is TRBV6-1, the J call TRBJ2-7; unclear D gene. The CDR3 sequence is 14 residues long. Between the trimmed V and J ends, which lost 6 bases and 2 bases, there was a span of 14 bases. Germline-derived CDR1 and CDR2 are MNHNS and SASEGT. The CDR3 spells CASSPYGSTYEQYF. CDR3 in DNA: TGTGCCAGCAGCCCTTATGGGTCTACCTACGAGCAGTACTTC.

In this sample, this clonotype turned up many times. The chain joins TRBV5-1 to TRBJ2-1; 7 bases align to TRBD2. After removal of 0 bases from V and 4 bases from J, the junction contained 4 bases not matched to a gene. The CDR3 spans 15 residues. Germline V gene sequence: CDR1 SGHRS, CDR2 YFSETQ. DNA of the CDR3: TGCGCCAGCAGCTTGGCGTCCGGGAGGTACAATGAGCAGTTCTTC. Translated: CASSLASGRYNEQFF.

The rearrangement links TRBV30 to TRBJ2-7; perhaps TRBD2 as D (7 bases). CDR3 length equals 13 residues. The germline V gene encodes CDR1 GTSNPN and CDR2 SVGIG (reference sequence). Trimming took 0 bases from V and 6 from J, leaving 12 bases between them. The CDR3 bases are TGTGCCTGGAGTGTACGGGGAGGGGGCGAGCAGTACTTC. It specifies CAWSVRGGGEQYF.

This clonotype has just a few counts. The chain links TRBV7-2 to TRBJ1-1; D is uncertain. The germline gives CDR1 SGHTA, CDR2 FQGNSA. V was shortened by 5 bases and J by 1 base, with 8 bases between the two germline ends. This CDR3 contains 13 residues. The chain's CDR3 is CASSEAGNTEAFF. CDR3 sequence (DNA): TGTGCCAGCAGCGAGGCAGGGAACACTGAAGCTTTCTTT. Full variable domain (missing parts from reference TRBV7-2 and TRBJ1-1): GAGVSQSPSNKVTEKGKDVELRCDPISGHTALYWYRQSLGQGLEFLIYFQGNSAPDKSGLPSDRFSAERTGGSVSTLTIQRTQQEDSAVYLCASSEAGNTEAFFGQGTRLTVV.

The chain couples TRBV7-8 to TRBJ1-1; no clear D gene. CDR1 and CDR2 (germline): SGHVS, FQNEAQ. CDR3 length: 17 residues. Trimming removed 1 base from V and 2 bases from J, with 17 bases in between. The CDR3 loop is CASSLEGGFRINTEAFF. The DNA of the CDR3 is TGTGCCAGCAGCTTAGAGGGAGGTTTCAGAATAAACACTGAAGCTTTCTTT.

J is TRBJ2-1 and V is TRBV18; 7 nucleotides match TRBD1. Germline-derived CDR1 and CDR2 are KGHSH and LQKENI. The CDR3 totals 11 residues. The J segment lost 13 bases and the V segment lost 6 bases, leaving 6 bases of the junction unmatched. The CDR3 coding sequence is TGTGCCAGCTCGCTCCGGGACAGACAGTTCTTC. The encoded protein is CASSLRDRQFF.

The CDR3 protein is CSAQDSGRRYEQYF. DNA of the CDR3: TGCAGTGCGCAAGACAGCGGGAGGAGGTACGAGCAGTACTTC. The gene calls are TRBV20-1 and TRBJ2-7, with 9 positions matching TRBD2. This CDR3 is built from 14 residues. The junction had 10 bases not matched to a gene; V was cut back by 6 bases and J by 4 bases. Germline V gene sequence: CDR1 DFQATT, CDR2 SNEGSKA (reference sequence).

V is TRBV19 and J is TRBJ1-6, with TRBD1 matching 8 bases. The V segment lost 3 bases and the J segment 5 bases; nucleotides outside the gene matches: 9. Germline CDR1 reads LNHDA; CDR2 reads SQIVND (reference sequence). The CDR3 runs 17 residues. The CDR3 loop reads CASSMPQGAKHNSPLHF. The CDR3 DNA reads as TGTGCCAGTAGTATGCCGCAGGGGGCGAAGCATAATTCACCCCTCCACTTT.

This clonotype was recorded a few times. The V gene is TRBV2, the J gene TRBJ1-2; D remains unclear. V lost 3 bases, J lost 4 bases, and 6 bases lay in between. The CDR3 totals 12 residues. Germline lookup yields CDR1 SNHLY and CDR2 FYNNEI. CDR3 bases: TGTGCCAGCAGTGACAATTCCTATGGCTACACCTTC. It translates to CASSDNSYGYTF.

The chain has TRBV5-5 and TRBJ2-3, with a tentative D call TRBD2 (6 bases). Trimming removed 2 bases from V and 6 bases from J, with 25 bases in between. CDR3 length equals 18 residues. Germline CDR1 SGHKS, CDR2 YYEKEE (reference sequence). The CDR3 DNA sequence: TGTGCCAGCAGCTTCTACCTTACGCTAGCGCCCGACGCCGATACGCAGTATTTT. Protein sequence: CASSFYLTLAPDADTQYF.

The V and J genes are TRBV6-1 and TRBJ2-5, with D unclear. With 7 bases removed from V and 5 bases from J, the gap between germline ends came to 20 bases. The CDR3 length is 15 residues. Germline V gene data show CDR1 as MNHNS and CDR2 as SASEGT. Here the CDR3 reads CASTPHNGLGETQYF. As DNA, the CDR3 is TGTGCCAGCACACCTCATAATGGGTTGGGGGAGACCCAGTACTTC.

This clonotype was counted a few times. The chain is built from TRBV6-5 and TRBJ2-6, with a tentative D call TRBD2 (5 bases). This CDR3 is 15 amino acids long. V lost 1 base and J 3 bases, leaving 7 bases between the germline ends. In germline, CDR1 is MNHEY, CDR2 SVGAGI. The CDR3 loop is CASSYLAGGANVLTF. Here the CDR3 DNA reads TGTGCCAGCAGTTACTTGGCGGGTGGGGCCAACGTCCTGACTTTC.

This clonotype was seen a single time. The chain joins TRBV5-1 to TRBJ2-7, with no clear D. V dropped 0 bases and J dropped 1 base, with 14 bases sitting between them. Germline CDR1 and CDR2: SGHRS and YFSETQ. This CDR3 is 16 amino acids long. CDR3 sequence: CASSLAPAVASYEQYF. Here the CDR3 DNA reads TGCGCCAGCAGCTTGGCCCCCGCGGTAGCTTCCTACGAGCAGTACTTC.

This chain joins TRBV6-2 or TRBV6-3 and TRBJ2-5; 12 bases agree with TRBD2. The CDR3 covers 18 residues. Trimming removed 0 bases from V and 1 base from J; junction bases left unmatched: 6. Germline V lookup: CDR1 MNHEY, CDR2 SVGEGT. CDR3 coding DNA: TGTGCCAGCAGTTACTCGGCACTAGCGGGGGGTCTCCAAGAGACCCAGTACTTC. Translated, it gives CASSYSALAGGLQETQYF.